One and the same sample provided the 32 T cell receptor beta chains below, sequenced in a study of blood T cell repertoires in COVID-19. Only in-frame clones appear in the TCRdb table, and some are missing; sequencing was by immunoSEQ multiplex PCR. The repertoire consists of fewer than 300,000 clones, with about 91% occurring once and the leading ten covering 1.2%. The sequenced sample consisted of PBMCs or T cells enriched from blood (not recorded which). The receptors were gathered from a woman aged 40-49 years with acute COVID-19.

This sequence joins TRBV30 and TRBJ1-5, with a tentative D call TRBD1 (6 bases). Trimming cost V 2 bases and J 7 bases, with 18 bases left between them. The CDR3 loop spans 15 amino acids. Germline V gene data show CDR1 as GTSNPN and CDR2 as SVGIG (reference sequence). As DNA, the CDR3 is TGTGCCTGGAGTCCAAAGCGGTCAGGGGAACAGCCCCAGCATTTT. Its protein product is CAWSPKRSGEQPQHF.

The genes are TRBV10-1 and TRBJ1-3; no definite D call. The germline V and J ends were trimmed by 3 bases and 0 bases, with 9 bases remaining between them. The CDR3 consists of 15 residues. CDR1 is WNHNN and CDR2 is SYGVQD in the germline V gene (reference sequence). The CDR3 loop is CASSDGGTSGNTIYF. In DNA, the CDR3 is TGCGCCAGCAGTGACGGCGGAACCTCTGGAAACACCATATATTTT.

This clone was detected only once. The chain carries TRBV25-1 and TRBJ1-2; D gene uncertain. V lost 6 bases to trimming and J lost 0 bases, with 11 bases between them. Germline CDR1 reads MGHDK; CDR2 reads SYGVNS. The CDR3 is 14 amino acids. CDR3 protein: CASSLQSSNYGYTF. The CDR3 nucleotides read TGTGCCAGCAGCCTACAGTCTTCTAACTATGGCTACACCTTC.

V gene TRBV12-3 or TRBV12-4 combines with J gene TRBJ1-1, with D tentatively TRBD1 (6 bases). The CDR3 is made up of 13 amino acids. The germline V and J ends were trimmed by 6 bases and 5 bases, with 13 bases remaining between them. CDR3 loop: CASSQAGATEAFF. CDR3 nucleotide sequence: TGTGCCAGCAGCCAGGCGGGGGCTACTGAAGCTTTCTTT.

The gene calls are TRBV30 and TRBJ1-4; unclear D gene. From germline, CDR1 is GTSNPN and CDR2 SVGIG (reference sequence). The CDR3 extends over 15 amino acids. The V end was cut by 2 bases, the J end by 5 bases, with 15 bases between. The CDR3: CAWSSEGGRNEKLFF. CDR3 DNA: TGTGCCTGGAGTTCGGAGGGCGGTCGAAATGAAAAACTGTTTTTT. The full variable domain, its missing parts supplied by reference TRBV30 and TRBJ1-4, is SQTIHQWPATLVQPVGSPLSLECTVEGTSNPNLYWYRQAAGRGLQLLFYSVGIGQISSEVPQNLSASRPQDRQFILSSKKLLLSDSGFYLCAWSSEGGRNEKLFFGSGTQLSVL.

The CDR3: CASSLGAGSSYSNQPQHF. In nucleotides, the CDR3 is TGTGCCAGCAGCTTAGGGGCCGGCAGTTCGTATAGCAATCAGCCCCAGCATTTT. This chain connects TRBV7-6 to TRBJ1-5, with D unclear. This CDR3 has 18 amino acids. CDR1 SGHVS and CDR2 FNYEAQ come from the germline V gene. Trimming took off 1 base at V and 0 bases at J, with 16 bases between the two ends.

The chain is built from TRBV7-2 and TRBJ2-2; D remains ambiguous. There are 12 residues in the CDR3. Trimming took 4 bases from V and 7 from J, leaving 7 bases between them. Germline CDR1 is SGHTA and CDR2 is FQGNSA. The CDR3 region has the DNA TGTGCCAGCAGCTCCCGAGGCGGGGAGCTGTTTTTT. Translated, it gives CASSSRGGELFF.

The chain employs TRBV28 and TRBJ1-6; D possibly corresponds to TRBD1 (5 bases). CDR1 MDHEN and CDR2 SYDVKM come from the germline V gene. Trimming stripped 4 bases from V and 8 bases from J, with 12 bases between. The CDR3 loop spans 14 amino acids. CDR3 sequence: CASSSLPGDSPLHF. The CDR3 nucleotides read TGTGCCAGCAGTTCCCTCCCGGGGGATTCACCCCTCCACTTT.

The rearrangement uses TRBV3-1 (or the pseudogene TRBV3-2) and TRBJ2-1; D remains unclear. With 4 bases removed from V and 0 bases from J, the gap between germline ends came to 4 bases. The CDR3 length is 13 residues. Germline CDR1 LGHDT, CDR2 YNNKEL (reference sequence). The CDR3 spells CASSPYSYNEQFF. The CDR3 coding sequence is TGTGCCAGCAGCCCTTACTCCTACAATGAGCAGTTCTTC.

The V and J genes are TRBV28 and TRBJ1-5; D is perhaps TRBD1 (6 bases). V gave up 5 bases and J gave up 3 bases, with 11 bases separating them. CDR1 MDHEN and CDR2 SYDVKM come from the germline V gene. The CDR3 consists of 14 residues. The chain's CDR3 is CASSPPGVNQPQHF. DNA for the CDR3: TGTGCCAGCAGTCCGCCAGGGGTCAATCAGCCCCAGCATTTT.

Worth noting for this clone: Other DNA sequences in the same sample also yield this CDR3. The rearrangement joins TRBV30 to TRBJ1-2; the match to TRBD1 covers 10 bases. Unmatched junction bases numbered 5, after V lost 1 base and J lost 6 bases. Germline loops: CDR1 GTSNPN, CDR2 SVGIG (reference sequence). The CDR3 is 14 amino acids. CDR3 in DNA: TGTGCCTGGAGTGCTGACAGGGGGCTTAATGGCTACACCTTC. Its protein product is CAWSADRGLNGYTF.

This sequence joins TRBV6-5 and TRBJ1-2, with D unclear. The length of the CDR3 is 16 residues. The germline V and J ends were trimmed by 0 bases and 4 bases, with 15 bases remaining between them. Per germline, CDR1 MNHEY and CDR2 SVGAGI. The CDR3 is CASSYSPAGIPYGYTF. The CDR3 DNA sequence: TGTGCCAGCAGTTACTCCCCGGCGGGGATTCCCTATGGCTACACCTTC.

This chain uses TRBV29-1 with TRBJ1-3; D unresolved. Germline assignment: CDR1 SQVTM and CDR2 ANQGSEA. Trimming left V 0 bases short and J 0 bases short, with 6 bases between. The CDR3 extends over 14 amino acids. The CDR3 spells CSVEELDSGNTIYF. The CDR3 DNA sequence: TGCAGCGTTGAAGAACTCGACTCTGGAAACACCATATATTTT.

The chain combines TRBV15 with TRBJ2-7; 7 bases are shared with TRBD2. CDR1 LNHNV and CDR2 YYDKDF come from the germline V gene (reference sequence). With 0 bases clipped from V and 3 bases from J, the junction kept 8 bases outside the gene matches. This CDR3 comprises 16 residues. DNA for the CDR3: TGTGCCACCAGCAGAGATCGGGGCGGGAGTCTCTACGAGCAGTACTTC. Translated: CATSRDRGGSLYEQYF.

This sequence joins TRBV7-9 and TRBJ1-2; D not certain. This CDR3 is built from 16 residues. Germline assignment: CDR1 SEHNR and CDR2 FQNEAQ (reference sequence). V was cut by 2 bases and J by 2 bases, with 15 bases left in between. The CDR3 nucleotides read TGTGCCAGCAGCTTATGGCAGGATAGAGTCAACTATGGCTACACCTTC. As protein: CASSLWQDRVNYGYTF.

As DNA, the CDR3 is TGTGCCAGCAGCACCAGGAGGGGCAGCTCCTACGAGCAGTACTTC. Its translation is CASSTRRGSSYEQYF. The gene calls are TRBV7-9 and TRBJ2-7; D perhaps matches TRBD2 (6 bases). Trimming pared 5 bases from V and 0 bases from J, leaving 14 bases between. This CDR3 is built from 15 residues. The germline V gene has CDR1 SEHNR and CDR2 FQNEAQ (reference sequence).

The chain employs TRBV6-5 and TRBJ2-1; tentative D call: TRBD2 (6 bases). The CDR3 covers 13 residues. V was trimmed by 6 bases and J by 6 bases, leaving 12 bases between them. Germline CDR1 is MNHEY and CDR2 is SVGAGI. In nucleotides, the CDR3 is TGTGCCAGCAGGCGGGGTCTTGGCAATGAGCAGTTCTTC. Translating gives CASRRGLGNEQFF.

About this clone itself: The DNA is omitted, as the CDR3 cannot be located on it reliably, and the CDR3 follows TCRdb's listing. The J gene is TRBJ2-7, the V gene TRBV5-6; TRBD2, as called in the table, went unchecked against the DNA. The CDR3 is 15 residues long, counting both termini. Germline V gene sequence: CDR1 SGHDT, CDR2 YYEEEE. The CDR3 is CASSFGPGGVYEQYV.

CDR3 amino acids: CASSETSSEQFF. The CDR3 region has the DNA TGTGCCAGCAGCGAGACTAGCTCTGAGCAGTTCTTC. The gene calls are TRBV9 and TRBJ2-1; 7 bases are shared with TRBD2. Per the germline V gene, CDR1 is SGDLS and CDR2 is YYNGEE. Trimming took 3 bases from V and 9 from J; bases not matched to a gene: 3. The CDR3 covers 12 residues.

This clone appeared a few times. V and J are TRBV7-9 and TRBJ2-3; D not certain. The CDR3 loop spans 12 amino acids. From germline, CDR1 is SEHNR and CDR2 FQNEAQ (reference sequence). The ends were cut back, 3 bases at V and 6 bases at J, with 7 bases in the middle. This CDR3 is CASSLTVDTQYF. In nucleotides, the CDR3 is TGTGCCAGCAGCTTGACTGTGGATACGCAGTATTTT.

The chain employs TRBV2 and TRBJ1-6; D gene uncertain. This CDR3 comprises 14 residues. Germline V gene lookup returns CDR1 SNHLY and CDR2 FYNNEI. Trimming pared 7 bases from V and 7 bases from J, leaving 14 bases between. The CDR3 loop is CASNFLQLNSPLHF. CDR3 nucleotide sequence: TGTGCCAGCAACTTCCTACAGCTCAATTCACCCCTCCACTTT.

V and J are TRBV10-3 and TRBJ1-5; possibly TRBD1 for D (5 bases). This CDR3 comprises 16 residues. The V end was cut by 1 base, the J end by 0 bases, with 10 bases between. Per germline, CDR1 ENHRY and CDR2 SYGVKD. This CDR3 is CAISEFGHSSNQPQHF. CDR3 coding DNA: TGTGCCATCAGTGAGTTTGGACACAGTAGCAATCAGCCCCAGCATTTT.

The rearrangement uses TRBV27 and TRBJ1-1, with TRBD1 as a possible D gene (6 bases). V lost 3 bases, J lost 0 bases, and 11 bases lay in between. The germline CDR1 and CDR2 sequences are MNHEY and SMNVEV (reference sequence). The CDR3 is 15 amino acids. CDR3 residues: CASSFLSGVNTEAFF. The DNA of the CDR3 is TGTGCCAGCAGTTTCCTATCAGGGGTGAACACTGAAGCTTTCTTT.

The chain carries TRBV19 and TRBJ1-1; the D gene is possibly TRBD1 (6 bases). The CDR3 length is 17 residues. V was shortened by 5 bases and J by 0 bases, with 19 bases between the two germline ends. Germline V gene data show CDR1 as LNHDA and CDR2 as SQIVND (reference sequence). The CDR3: CASSQDRLGPMNTEAFF. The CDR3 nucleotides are TGTGCCAGTAGTCAAGACAGGCTGGGTCCGATGAACACTGAAGCTTTCTTT.

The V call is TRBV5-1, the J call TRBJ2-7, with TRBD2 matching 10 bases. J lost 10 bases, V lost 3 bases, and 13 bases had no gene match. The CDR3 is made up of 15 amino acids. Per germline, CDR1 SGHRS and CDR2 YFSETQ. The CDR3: CASSWTHSSGSIQYF. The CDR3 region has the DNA TGCGCCAGCAGCTGGACCCACTCTAGCGGGAGTATACAGTACTTC.

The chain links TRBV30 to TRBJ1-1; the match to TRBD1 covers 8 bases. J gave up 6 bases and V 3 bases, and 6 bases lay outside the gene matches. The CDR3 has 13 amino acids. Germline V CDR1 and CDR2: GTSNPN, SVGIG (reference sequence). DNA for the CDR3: TGTGCCTGGAGGCCGACAGGGGCCGCTGAAGCTTTCTTT. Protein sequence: CAWRPTGAAEAFF.

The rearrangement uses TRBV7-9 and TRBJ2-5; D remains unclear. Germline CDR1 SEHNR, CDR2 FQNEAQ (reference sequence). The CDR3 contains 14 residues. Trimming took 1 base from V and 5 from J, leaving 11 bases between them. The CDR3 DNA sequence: TGTGCCAGCAGCTTAGATGGGCAGACGGAGACCCAGTACTTC. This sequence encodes CASSLDGQTETQYF.

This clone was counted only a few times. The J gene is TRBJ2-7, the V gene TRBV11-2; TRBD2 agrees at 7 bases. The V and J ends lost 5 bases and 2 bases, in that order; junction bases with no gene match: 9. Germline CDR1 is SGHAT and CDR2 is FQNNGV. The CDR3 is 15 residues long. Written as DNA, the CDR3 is TGTGCCAGCAGCCCCCCGGCTAGCGGCACCTACGAGCAGTACTTC. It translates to CASSPPASGTYEQYF. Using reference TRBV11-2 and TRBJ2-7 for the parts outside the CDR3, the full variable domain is EAGVAQSPRYKIIEKRQSVAFWCNPISGHATLYWYQQILGQGPKLLIQFQNNGVVDDSQLPKDRFSAERLKGVDSTLKIQPAKLEDSAVYLCASSPPASGTYEQYFGPGTRLTVT.

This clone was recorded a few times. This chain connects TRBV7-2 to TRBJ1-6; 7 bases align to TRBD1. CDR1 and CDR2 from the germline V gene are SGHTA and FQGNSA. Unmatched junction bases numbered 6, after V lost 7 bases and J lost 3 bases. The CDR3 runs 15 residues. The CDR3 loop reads CASTKQGFYNSPLHF. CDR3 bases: TGTGCCAGCACCAAACAGGGGTTCTATAATTCACCCCTCCACTTT.

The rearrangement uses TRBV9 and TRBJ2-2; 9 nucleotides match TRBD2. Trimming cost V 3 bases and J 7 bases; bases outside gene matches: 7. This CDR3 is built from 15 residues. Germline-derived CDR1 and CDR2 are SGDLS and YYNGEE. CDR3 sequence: CASSARTSVDGELFF. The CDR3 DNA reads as TGTGCCAGCAGCGCTCGGACTAGCGTAGACGGGGAGCTGTTTTTT. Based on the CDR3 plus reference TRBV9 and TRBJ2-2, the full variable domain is DSGVTQTPKHLITATGQRVTLRCSPRSGDLSVYWYQQSLDQGLQFLIQYYNGEERAKGNILERFSAQQFPDLHSELNLSSLELGDSALYFCASSARTSVDGELFFGEGSRLTVL.

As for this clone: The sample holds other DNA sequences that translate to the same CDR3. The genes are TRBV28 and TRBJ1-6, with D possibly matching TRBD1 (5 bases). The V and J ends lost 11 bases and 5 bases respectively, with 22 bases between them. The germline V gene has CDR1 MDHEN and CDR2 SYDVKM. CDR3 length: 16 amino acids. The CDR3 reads CASSPDRRPNNSPLHF. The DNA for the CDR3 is TGTGCCTCTTCACCCGACAGACGCCCGAATAATTCACCCCTCCACTTT.

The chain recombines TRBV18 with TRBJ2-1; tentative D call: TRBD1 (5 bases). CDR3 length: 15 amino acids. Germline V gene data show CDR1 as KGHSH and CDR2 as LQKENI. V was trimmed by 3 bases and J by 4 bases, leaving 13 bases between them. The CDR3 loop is CASSPTGFGYNEQFF. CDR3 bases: TGTGCCAGCTCACCCACAGGATTTGGATACAATGAGCAGTTCTTC.